These 3 T cell receptor beta chains share one sample of origin, sequenced in a study of T-cell reconstitution after alpha-beta-depleted transplantation in children. Unique molecular identifiers were used in preparing the TCRbeta library. A single record per CDR3 protein comes from TCRdb applying MiXCR to the PCR reads. The sample holds fewer than 550,000 distinct CDR3 sequences, roughly 10% seen once. The starting material was PBMCs, mostly from graft donor cells, obtained 180 days after TCRalphabeta/CD19-depleted stem cell transplant. All receptors come from a female patient aged 2-15 years who had a stem cell transplant for aplastic anemia, so the T cells may come from the graft donor.

This clonotype was counted between two and nine times. V is TRBV20-1 and J is TRBJ2-5, with D possibly TRBD2 on 6 matching bases. This CDR3 has 15 amino acids. Trimming left V 6 bases short and J 5 bases short, with 22 bases between. The germline V gene encodes CDR1 DFQATT and CDR2 SNEGSKA (reference sequence). CDR3 sequence: CSARPAGSWNETQYF. CDR3 coding DNA: TGCAGTGCCAGACCGGCGGGAAGTTGGAATGAGACCCAGTACTTC.

The V gene is TRBV20-1, the J gene TRBJ2-1, with a tentative D call TRBD1 (5 bases). Trimming took 4 bases from V and 3 from J, leaving 19 bases between them. Germline V CDR1 and CDR2: DFQATT, SNEGSKA (reference sequence). This CDR3 region has 16 residues. CDR3: CSANPGIAAVYNEQFF. CDR3 coding DNA: TGCAGTGCTAACCCAGGGATAGCCGCCGTCTACAATGAGCAGTTCTTC.

The chain couples TRBV7-9 to TRBJ2-1, with 8 bases aligning to TRBD1. CDR3 size: 16 residues. The germline V gene has CDR1 SEHNR and CDR2 FQNEAQ (reference sequence). Trimming took 4 bases from V and 7 from J; bases not matched to a gene: 12. The CDR3: CASSSTGTGLPNEQFF. As DNA, the CDR3 is TGTGCCAGCAGCTCCACGGGGACAGGTCTCCCTAATGAGCAGTTCTTC. The full variable domain, in which reference TRBV7-9 and TRBJ2-1 provide the parts outside the CDR3, is DTGVSQNPRHKITKRGQNVTFRCDPISEHNRLYWYRQTLGQGPEFLTYFQNEAQLEKSRLLSDRFSAERPKGSFSTLEIQRTEQGDSAMYLCASSSTGTGLPNEQFFGPGTRLTVL.